The 27 T cell receptor beta chains in this list originate from one sample, sequenced in a study of T cells in localized non-small cell lung cancer. Assay: immunoSEQ multiplex PCR; the TCRdb copy retains only in-frame clones and omits some. There are 55,000 to 80,000 clones in the sample; 84% occur only once, and approximately 12% lies in the top ten. This material consisted of peripheral blood, taken before any cancer treatment. The receptors were gathered from a female donor aged 60 or older with stage I lung adenocarcinoma.

The chain is built from TRBV6-5 and TRBJ2-5; 7 bases line up with TRBD1. CDR3 length: 15 residues. Germline CDR1 reads MNHEY; CDR2 reads SVGAGI. Losses at the gene ends were 9 bases for V and 1 base for J; bases not matched to a gene: 11. The CDR3 DNA reads TGTGCCAGGACTTATAAGGGGACAGTCCAAGAGACCCAGTACTTC. Amino acids: CARTYKGTVQETQYF.

The V call is TRBV9, the J call TRBJ1-1; TRBD1 agrees at 11 bases. The CDR3 consists of 14 residues. The germline CDR1 and CDR2 sequences are SGDLS and YYNGEE. With V trimmed by 4 bases and J by 4 bases, 3 bases remained unmatched. The CDR3 loop is CASSPGQGATEAFF. The DNA of the CDR3 is TGTGCCAGCAGCCCAGGACAGGGGGCCACTGAAGCTTTCTTT.

J is TRBJ2-5 and V is TRBV5-1, with 13 positions matching TRBD2. V lost 0 bases and J lost 1; bases outside the gene matches: 6. The CDR3 runs 18 residues. Germline CDR1 reads SGHRS; CDR2 reads YFSETQ. CDR3 DNA: TGCGCCAGCAGCTTGGCCTCGACTAGCGGGGGGTCCCAAGAGACCCAGTACTTC. Translation: CASSLASTSGGSQETQYF.

The chain carries TRBV9 and TRBJ2-7; D perhaps matches TRBD1 (6 bases). This CDR3 has 16 residues. V shed 4 bases and J shed 2 bases, with 19 bases lying between them. Germline CDR1 and CDR2: SGDLS and YYNGEE. CDR3 bases: TGTGCCAGCAGCCCACGCCTGGGGGCAGGGGCCTACGAGCAGTACTTC. Protein sequence: CASSPRLGAGAYEQYF. The variable domain in full, with the rest retrieved from reference TRBV9 and TRBJ2-7, is DSGVTQTPKHLITATGQRVTLRCSPRSGDLSVYWYQQSLDQGLQFLIQYYNGEERAKGNILERFSAQQFPDLHSELNLSSLELGDSALYFCASSPRLGAGAYEQYFGPGTRLTVT.

This chain joins TRBV27 and TRBJ2-2; D may match TRBD1 or TRBD2 (5 bases each). This CDR3 contains 17 residues. CDR1 MNHEY and CDR2 SMNVEV come from the germline V gene (reference sequence). V lost 7 bases to trimming and J lost 6 bases, with 24 bases between them. DNA for the CDR3: TGTGCCAGCACCTTAACCGGGGCCCAGCTTAATTCCGGGGAGCTGTTTTTT. This encodes CASTLTGAQLNSGELFF.

CDR3 in amino acids: CASSLDGQGNYGYTF. CDR3 coding DNA: TGCGCCAGCAGCTTGGATGGACAGGGTAACTATGGCTACACCTTC. V gene TRBV5-1 combines with J gene TRBJ1-2, with TRBD1 matching over 8 bases. The trim removed 0 bases at V and 1 base at J, leaving 2 bases unmatched. Germline values: CDR1 SGHRS, CDR2 YFSETQ. The CDR3 runs 15 residues.

This CDR3 is CASRRTSGETQYF. In nucleotides, the CDR3 is TGTGCCAGCAGACGTACTAGCGGAGAGACCCAGTACTTC. This chain uses TRBV7-8 with TRBJ2-5; 8 nucleotides match TRBD2. This CDR3 spans 13 amino acids. The germline V gene has CDR1 SGHVS and CDR2 FQNEAQ. V lost 6 bases and J lost 4; bases outside the gene matches: 4.

V gene TRBV7-8 combines with J gene TRBJ2-5, with D perhaps matching TRBD2 (6 bases). The V and J ends lost 5 bases and 7 bases respectively, with 8 bases between them. Germline V CDR1 and CDR2: SGHVS, FQNEAQ. This CDR3 comprises 11 residues. As DNA, the CDR3 is TGTGCCAGCAGCCCCGGGGGGACCCAGTACTTC. Translated, it gives CASSPGGTQYF.

The chain employs TRBV12-5 and TRBJ2-1; TRBD2 aligns across 7 bases. Germline V CDR1 and CDR2: LGHNT, FRNRAP. The CDR3 spans 15 residues. V was clipped by 1 base and J by 2 bases; unmatched bases: 2. The CDR3 reads CASGLGLAAYNEQFF. The CDR3 nucleotides read TGTGCTAGTGGTTTGGGGCTAGCGGCCTACAATGAGCAGTTCTTC.

The J gene is TRBJ2-3, the V gene TRBV5-4, with 9 bases lining up with TRBD2. CDR1 and CDR2 from the germline V gene are SGHNT and YYREEE (reference sequence). CDR3 length equals 16 residues. Trimming at V came to 0 bases and at J to 5 bases, leaving 7 bases not matched to a gene. CDR3: CASSLGAGGKGDTQYF. CDR3 nucleotides: TGTGCCAGCAGCTTGGGTGCGGGGGGGAAGGGAGATACGCAGTATTTT.

The rearrangement uses TRBV7-2 and TRBJ2-1; TRBD2 aligns across 9 bases. The V gene's germline CDR1 is SGHTA and CDR2 FQGNSA. Trimming cost V 6 bases and J 1 base; bases outside gene matches: 10. This CDR3 has 17 residues. The CDR3 DNA is TGTGCCAGCAGGGGCATAGCGGGGGCCTTATCCTACAATGAGCAGTTCTTC. Its protein is CASRGIAGALSYNEQFF.

The rearrangement joins TRBV9 to TRBJ1-4; unclear D gene. Germline CDR1 is SGDLS and CDR2 is YYNGEE. Trimming shortened V by 3 bases and J by 1 base, and 10 bases separated the two germline ends. CDR3 length: 15 amino acids. The CDR3 DNA follows: TGTGCCAGCAGCGGGAAAGAGGGAACTAATGAAAAACTGTTTTTT. It translates to CASSGKEGTNEKLFF.

This chain uses TRBV2 with TRBJ2-3; the match to TRBD2 covers 7 bases. The V gene end was trimmed by 8 bases and the J gene end by 7 bases; junction bases not matched to a gene: 6. Germline lookup yields CDR1 SNHLY and CDR2 FYNNEI. CDR3 length: 12 residues. The CDR3 DNA reads as TGTGCCAGCGGCGGGAGCGGAAATACGCAGTATTTT. Its protein product is CASGGSGNTQYF.

This sequence joins TRBV18 and TRBJ2-3; 7 positions match TRBD1. The CDR3 is 16 amino acids. Trimming took 6 bases from V and 1 from J; bases not matched to a gene: 10. Germline V gene lookup returns CDR1 KGHSH and CDR2 LQKENI. In DNA form, the CDR3 reads TGTGCCAGCTCCCCTACAGGGGCGGTCGGCACAGATACGCAGTATTTT. Translation: CASSPTGAVGTDTQYF. Full variable domain (missing parts from reference TRBV18 and TRBJ2-3): NAGVMQNPRHLVRRRGQEARLRCSPMKGHSHVYWYRQLPEEGLKFMVYLQKENIIDESGMPKERFSAEFPKEGPSILRIQQVVRGDSAAYFCASSPTGAVGTDTQYFGPGTRLTVL.

The gene calls are TRBV7-4 and TRBJ2-7; perhaps TRBD2 as D (6 bases). V was pared by 10 bases and J by 3 bases, with 22 bases between. The CDR3 runs 15 residues. The V gene's germline CDR1 is SGHVT and CDR2 SQSDAQ. The CDR3 sequence is CANSPRVHGGYEQYF. In nucleotides, the CDR3 is TGTGCCAACTCCCCCCGGGTTCACGGGGGCTACGAGCAGTACTTC.

The chain links TRBV6-4 to TRBJ2-3; tentative D call: TRBD2 (6 bases). The V gene's germline CDR1 is MRHNA and CDR2 SNTAGT. Trimming shortened V by 3 bases and J by 3 bases, and 10 bases separated the two germline ends. This CDR3 comprises 14 residues. The CDR3 DNA reads as TGTGCCAGCAGTGAGGGGACTTCGACAGATACGCAGTATTTT. Protein: CASSEGTSTDTQYF.

The chain couples TRBV2 to TRBJ1-1; D gene uncertain. The germline CDR1 and CDR2 sequences are SNHLY and FYNNEI. The CDR3 contains 11 residues. Between the trimmed V and J ends, which lost 7 bases and 0 bases, there was a span of 3 bases. The CDR3 reads CASTMNTEAFF. The CDR3, as DNA: TGTGCCAGCACCATGAACACTGAAGCTTTCTTT.

This clone has a single count. The chain couples TRBV2 to TRBJ2-7, with 9 bases lining up with TRBD1. Germline values: CDR1 SNHLY, CDR2 FYNNEI. The CDR3 runs to 14 residues. Losses at the gene ends were 3 bases for V and 5 bases for J; bases not matched to a gene: 5. For the CDR3, the DNA is TGTGCCAGCAGTGAGCGGGACAGGGTCCACGAGCAGTACTTC. Translating it yields CASSERDRVHEQYF.

V and J are TRBV11-2 and TRBJ2-3, with D hard to call. CDR3 size: 12 residues. Germline V gene sequence: CDR1 SGHAT, CDR2 FQNNGV. Trimming left V 2 bases short and J 2 bases short, with 2 bases between. The CDR3 DNA follows: TGTGCCAGCAGCTTAAACACAGATACGCAGTATTTT. Translation gives CASSLNTDTQYF.

The genes are TRBV27 and TRBJ1-1; 9 bases are shared with TRBD1. This CDR3 has 14 residues. V was clipped by 3 bases and J by 6 bases; unmatched bases: 5. Germline CDR1 reads MNHEY; CDR2 reads SMNVEV (reference sequence). CDR3 nucleotide sequence: TGTGCCAGCAGTTTCAGGGACAGGGTCTCTGAAGCTTTCTTT. Amino acid sequence: CASSFRDRVSEAFF.

The V gene is TRBV27, the J gene TRBJ1-1; TRBD1 might be the D (5 bases). This CDR3 spans 14 amino acids. V lost 5 bases to trimming and J lost 4 bases, with 14 bases between them. The V gene's germline CDR1 is MNHEY and CDR2 SMNVEV (reference sequence). CDR3 amino acids: CASSPRVGVTEAFF. The CDR3 bases are TGTGCCAGCAGTCCCCGGGTAGGGGTCACTGAAGCTTTCTTT.

In this sample, this clone turned up once. This chain connects TRBV2 to TRBJ2-3; D is possibly TRBD1 or TRBD2 (5 bases each). Per germline, CDR1 SNHLY and CDR2 FYNNEI. Deletions cut 6 bases from V and 6 bases from J, with 19 bases between. The CDR3 is 15 amino acids. CDR3 DNA: TGTGCCAGCAGACGGGACGGGTTAGTTGGGGATACGCAGTATTTT. Translated: CASRRDGLVGDTQYF.

The rearrangement joins TRBV18 to TRBJ2-2; 9 bases align to TRBD1. After removal of 3 bases from V and 6 bases from J, the junction contained 5 bases not matched to a gene. CDR1 and CDR2 (germline): KGHSH, LQKENI. The CDR3 has 15 amino acids. The DNA of the CDR3 is TGTGCCAGCTCACCCCGGGACAGGGATTCCGGGGAGCTGTTTTTT. Translated: CASSPRDRDSGELFF.

CDR3 bases: TGTGCCAGCAGCTGGGAGCGGGGGGGGTCGGATACGCAGTATTTT. It translates to CASSWERGGSDTQYF. The chain joins TRBV11-2 to TRBJ2-3; 10 nucleotides match TRBD2. V lost 4 bases and J lost 6; bases outside the gene matches: 7. The CDR3 length is 15 residues. Looked up from germline, CDR1 is SGHAT and CDR2 is FQNNGV.

This clone was found once. V and J are TRBV13 and TRBJ2-1; 9 bases are a match to TRBD2. CDR3 length equals 18 residues. V lost 3 bases to trimming and J lost 7 bases; unmatched junction nucleotides: 16. Germline-derived CDR1 and CDR2 are PRHDT and FYEKMQ (reference sequence). The CDR3 reads CASSFQFSGGRRGNEQFF. The CDR3 DNA follows: TGTGCCAGCAGCTTCCAGTTTAGCGGGGGCCGCCGGGGAAATGAGCAGTTCTTC. Filled out from reference TRBV13 and TRBJ2-1, the complete variable domain reads AAGVIQSPRHLIKEKRETATLKCYPIPRHDTVYWYQQGPGQDPQFLISFYEKMQSDKGSIPDRFSAQQFSDYHSELNMSSLELGDSALYFCASSFQFSGGRRGNEQFFGPGTRLTVL.

This clone was seen just once. This rearrangement joins TRBV2 to TRBJ1-2; 7 nucleotides line up with TRBD1. After removal of 3 bases from V and 3 bases from J, the junction contained 4 bases not matched to a gene. This CDR3 contains 14 residues. Germline V gene data show CDR1 as SNHLY and CDR2 as FYNNEI. The CDR3 sequence: CASSDTGAHYGYTF. CDR3 nucleotide sequence: TGTGCCAGCAGTGATACAGGGGCGCACTATGGCTACACCTTC.

The CDR3 loop reads CAIQKDPTYNEQFF. In nucleotides, the CDR3 is TGTGCCATCCAAAAGGACCCCACCTACAATGAGCAGTTCTTC. The rearrangement joins TRBV6-6 to TRBJ2-1; no reliable D call. CDR3 length: 14 residues. Germline CDR1 reads MNHNY; CDR2 reads SVGAGI (reference sequence). Trimming shortened V by 10 bases and J by 2 bases, and 15 bases separated the two germline ends.